The 23 T cell receptor beta chains given below trace back to one sample, sequenced in a study of T-cell memory formation after mild COVID-19 (dated by TCRdb to 2020 to 2022). Library creation used 5' RACE. Sequencing was carried out with an Illumina NovaSeq 6000. TCRdb redid the processing of the public reads, applying fastp at Q25 and MiXCR, and retained in-frame beta chains. Entries are consolidated by CDR3 protein sequence, retaining the most common genes and DNA. In all, the sample holds 190,000 or so distinct CDR3 sequences, and 27% of those were seen once. The ten largest make up approximately 10% of the sample. Sequencing was performed on PBMCs or a T cell subset sorted from them (not recorded which). Source of these receptors: an adult woman who had mild COVID-19 (a few samples of this study predate the infection). The sample titles of this study are shuffled in the database, so cell type and time point are left out; the donor was told from shared clones.

The rearrangement uses TRBV7-9 and TRBJ1-2; 7 bases align to TRBD1. With 5 bases clipped from V and 5 bases from J, the junction kept 11 bases outside the gene matches. Germline assignment: CDR1 SEHNR and CDR2 FQNEAQ (reference sequence). The CDR3 is made up of 15 amino acids. The CDR3 region has the DNA TGTGCCAGCAGCCCTTGGACAGGCGGAGGGTATGGCTACACCTTC. Translation: CASSPWTGGGYGYTF.

The chain couples TRBV14 to TRBJ2-1; D is possibly TRBD2 (6 bases). Trimming left V 1 base short and J 5 bases short, with 9 bases between. Germline loops: CDR1 SGHDN, CDR2 FVKESK. CDR3 length: 14 residues. The CDR3 bases are TGTGCCAGCAGCCAAGCGCGCGGGAACAATGAGCAGTTCTTC. This codes for CASSQARGNNEQFF.

The V and J genes are TRBV7-2 and TRBJ1-1, with 8 bases aligning to TRBD1. The CDR3 loop spans 13 amino acids. V lost 5 bases to trimming and J lost 7 bases; unmatched junction nucleotides: 6. CDR1 SGHTA and CDR2 FQGNSA come from the germline V gene. The CDR3 reads CASSLDRVGEAFF. The DNA of the CDR3 is TGTGCCAGCAGCCTGGACAGGGTTGGTGAAGCTTTCTTT.

This clonotype was seen only a few times. The CDR3 bases are TGTGCCACCAGCCGCCTAAAAGATACGCAGTATTTT. It is translated as CATSRLKDTQYF. The chain joins TRBV24-1 to TRBJ2-3; D is uncertain. V shed 7 bases and J shed 5 bases, with 9 bases lying between them. CDR3 size: 12 residues. Germline CDR1 is KGHDR and CDR2 is SFDVKD.

The V gene is TRBV6-5, the J gene TRBJ1-1; the D gene is possibly TRBD1 (5 bases). The ends were cut back, 7 bases at V and 6 bases at J, with 18 bases in the middle. This CDR3 region has 14 residues. Germline values: CDR1 MNHEY, CDR2 SVGAGI. CDR3 bases: TGTGCCAGCATCTCAGGGAGCCGGGGCGCTGAAGCTTTCTTT. As protein: CASISGSRGAEAFF.

The V and J genes are TRBV6-2 or TRBV6-3 and TRBJ1-1, with D hard to call. V was pared by 2 bases and J by 1 base, with 5 bases between. The CDR3 length is 13 residues. Looked up from germline, CDR1 is MNHEY and CDR2 is SVGEGT. CDR3 sequence reads: CASSYVQNTEAFF. CDR3 DNA: TGTGCCAGCAGTTACGTACAGAACACTGAAGCTTTCTTT.

A few counts support this clonotype. This chain connects TRBV20-1 to TRBJ1-5; 8 bases align to TRBD1. Trimming took 5 bases from V and 3 from J; bases not matched to a gene: 3. The germline V gene has CDR1 DFQATT and CDR2 SNEGSKA (reference sequence). The CDR3 extends over 13 amino acids. The CDR3 DNA is TGCAGTGCTTTACAGGGGGTCAATCAGCCCCAGCATTTT. The encoded protein is CSALQGVNQPQHF.

This chain joins TRBV4-2 and TRBJ2-3, with unresolved D. The germline V gene encodes CDR1 LGHNA and CDR2 YNFKEQ. With 4 bases removed from V and 0 bases from J, the gap between germline ends came to 11 bases. The CDR3 is 15 amino acids. This chain's CDR3 is CASSPLRPSTDTQYF. In DNA form, the CDR3 reads TGTGCCAGCAGCCCCCTCCGTCCTAGCACAGATACGCAGTATTTT.

This clonotype has more than one count but fewer than ten. The J gene is TRBJ1-2, the V gene TRBV7-9; D not certain. V was clipped by 4 bases and J by 4 bases, with 10 bases between them. In germline, CDR1 is SEHNR, CDR2 FQNEAQ (reference sequence). CDR3 length equals 13 residues. This chain's CDR3 is CASSSGRGYGYTF. CDR3 bases: TGTGCCAGCAGCTCAGGTCGGGGCTATGGCTACACCTTC.

This clonotype is a singleton in its sample. The genes are TRBV15 and TRBJ2-6; D is undetermined. CDR1 and CDR2 from the germline V gene are LNHNV and YYDKDF (reference sequence). V was shortened by 0 bases and J by 0 bases, with 9 bases between the two germline ends. The length of the CDR3 is 17 residues. The CDR3 nucleotides read TGTGCCACCAGCAGAGATAGTCGGCCCTCTGGGGCCAACGTCCTGACTTTC. Its protein is CATSRDSRPSGANVLTF.

The J gene is TRBJ2-7, the V gene TRBV6-1; TRBD2 might be the D (6 bases). CDR1 and CDR2 (germline): MNHNS, SASEGT. The CDR3 consists of 15 residues. Between the trimmed V and J ends, which lost 2 bases and 2 bases, there was a span of 13 bases. The DNA for the CDR3 is TGTGCCAGCAGTGAAAGGGAGGTCGATACCTACGAGCAGTACTTC. Protein: CASSEREVDTYEQYF.

This clonotype was counted only a few times. This sequence joins TRBV5-1 and TRBJ2-3, with D possibly matching TRBD1 (5 bases). This CDR3 has 15 amino acids. V was clipped by 0 bases and J by 4 bases, with 12 bases between them. The germline gives CDR1 SGHRS, CDR2 YFSETQ. The CDR3 loop reads CASSLAWGGADTQYF. CDR3 nucleotide sequence: TGCGCCAGCAGCTTGGCCTGGGGCGGCGCAGATACGCAGTATTTT.

This clonotype has more than one count but fewer than ten. The chain uses TRBV9 and TRBJ2-7; D is undetermined. Deletions cut 2 bases from V and 7 bases from J, with 16 bases between. The CDR3 is 14 amino acids. Germline CDR1 is SGDLS and CDR2 is YYNGEE. CDR3 loop: CASSVSPRPEEQYF. The CDR3, as DNA: TGTGCCAGCAGCGTTTCCCCCCGTCCGGAAGAGCAGTACTTC.

A few counts support this clonotype. CDR3 in amino acids: CASSGRQGLAGELFF. In nucleotides, the CDR3 is TGTGCCAGCAGTGGGAGACAGGGGTTGGCCGGGGAGCTGTTTTTT. J is TRBJ2-2 and V is TRBV6-5; TRBD1 agrees at 8 bases. J was trimmed by 6 bases and V by 5 bases; bases with no gene match: 8. The CDR3 covers 15 residues. The germline CDR1 and CDR2 sequences are MNHEY and SVGAGI.

The V gene is TRBV18, the J gene TRBJ2-2; D gene unclear. Germline CDR1 and CDR2: KGHSH and LQKENI. The length of the CDR3 is 16 residues. Trimming cost V 3 bases and J 0 bases, with 11 bases left between them. CDR3 amino acids: CASSPQTVSNTGELFF. The CDR3 bases are TGTGCCAGCTCACCCCAGACGGTATCGAACACCGGGGAGCTGTTTTTT.

This clonotype was seen only a few times. The chain carries TRBV6-4 and TRBJ2-7; no clear D gene. Deletions cut 0 bases from V and 4 bases from J, with 13 bases between. Germline V lookup: CDR1 MRHNA, CDR2 SNTAGT. The CDR3 extends over 15 amino acids. The CDR3 nucleotides read TGTGCCAGCAGTGACTCGTCAGACCCTTGGTACGAGCAGTACTTC. Residues: CASSDSSDPWYEQYF.

This clonotype has a handful of counts. The chain combines TRBV6-4 with TRBJ2-1; 10 bases map to TRBD2. This CDR3 contains 15 residues. The ends lost 4 bases at V and 0 bases at J; junction bases unmatched: 0. The V gene's germline CDR1 is MRHNA and CDR2 SNTAGT. The CDR3 DNA reads TGTGCCAGCAGTGTAGCGGGAGGCTCCTACAATGAGCAGTTCTTC. Translated: CASSVAGGSYNEQFF.

This chain links TRBV7-9 with TRBJ2-5, with 8 bases lining up with TRBD2. This CDR3 is 14 amino acids long. With 5 bases clipped from V and 10 bases from J, the junction kept 12 bases outside the gene matches. The V gene's germline CDR1 is SEHNR and CDR2 FQNEAQ (reference sequence). CDR3 amino acids: CASSIETSGAIQYF. The CDR3 coding sequence is TGTGCCAGCAGCATCGAAACTAGCGGAGCTATCCAGTACTTC.

This clonotype was found a few times. The rearrangement uses TRBV7-9 and TRBJ2-7; 13 positions match TRBD2. Germline V gene sequence: CDR1 SEHNR, CDR2 FQNEAQ (reference sequence). This CDR3 region has 17 residues. Losses at the gene ends were 6 bases for V and 0 bases for J; bases not matched to a gene: 8. The CDR3 protein is CASSRTSGSFSSYEQYF. The CDR3 DNA is TGTGCCAGCAGTCGGACTAGCGGGAGTTTCTCCTCCTACGAGCAGTACTTC.

CDR3 in DNA: TGCGCCACCAATCCAGGGGACTCCTACGAGCAGTACTTC. Protein: CATNPGDSYEQYF. The V gene is TRBV5-1, the J gene TRBJ2-7; possible D gene TRBD1, 6 bases. V lost 9 bases to trimming and J lost 0 bases, with 13 bases between them. In germline, CDR1 is SGHRS, CDR2 YFSETQ. CDR3 length equals 13 residues.

This clonotype was picked up a small number of times. The chain combines TRBV4-2 with TRBJ2-7; TRBD2 matches at 9 bases. Looked up from germline, CDR1 is LGHNA and CDR2 is YNFKEQ. The J segment lost 2 bases and the V segment lost 0 bases, leaving 5 bases of the junction unmatched. The CDR3 loop spans 16 amino acids. This CDR3 reads CASSQEGLAGTYEQYF. CDR3 DNA: TGTGCCAGCAGCCAAGAGGGGCTAGCGGGGACCTACGAGCAGTACTTC.

This chain uses TRBV29-1 with TRBJ2-3, with 7 bases that match TRBD2. Germline V gives CDR1 SQVTM, CDR2 ANQGSEA. Losses at the gene ends were 5 bases for V and 1 base for J; bases not matched to a gene: 9. The CDR3 loop spans 15 amino acids. Written as DNA, the CDR3 is TGCAGCGTTTTAGCGGGCATGATACGCACAGATACGCAGTATTTT. This sequence encodes CSVLAGMIRTDTQYF.

This clonotype was seen only once. This chain uses TRBV7-9 with TRBJ1-2, with D perhaps TRBD1 (5 bases). V gave up 1 base and J gave up 4 bases, with 13 bases separating them. The CDR3 extends over 15 amino acids. Per germline, CDR1 SEHNR and CDR2 FQNEAQ (reference sequence). In DNA form, the CDR3 reads TGTGCCAGCAGCTTAGTGGCAGGGTACGGCTATGGCTACACCTTC. Amino acids: CASSLVAGYGYGYTF.